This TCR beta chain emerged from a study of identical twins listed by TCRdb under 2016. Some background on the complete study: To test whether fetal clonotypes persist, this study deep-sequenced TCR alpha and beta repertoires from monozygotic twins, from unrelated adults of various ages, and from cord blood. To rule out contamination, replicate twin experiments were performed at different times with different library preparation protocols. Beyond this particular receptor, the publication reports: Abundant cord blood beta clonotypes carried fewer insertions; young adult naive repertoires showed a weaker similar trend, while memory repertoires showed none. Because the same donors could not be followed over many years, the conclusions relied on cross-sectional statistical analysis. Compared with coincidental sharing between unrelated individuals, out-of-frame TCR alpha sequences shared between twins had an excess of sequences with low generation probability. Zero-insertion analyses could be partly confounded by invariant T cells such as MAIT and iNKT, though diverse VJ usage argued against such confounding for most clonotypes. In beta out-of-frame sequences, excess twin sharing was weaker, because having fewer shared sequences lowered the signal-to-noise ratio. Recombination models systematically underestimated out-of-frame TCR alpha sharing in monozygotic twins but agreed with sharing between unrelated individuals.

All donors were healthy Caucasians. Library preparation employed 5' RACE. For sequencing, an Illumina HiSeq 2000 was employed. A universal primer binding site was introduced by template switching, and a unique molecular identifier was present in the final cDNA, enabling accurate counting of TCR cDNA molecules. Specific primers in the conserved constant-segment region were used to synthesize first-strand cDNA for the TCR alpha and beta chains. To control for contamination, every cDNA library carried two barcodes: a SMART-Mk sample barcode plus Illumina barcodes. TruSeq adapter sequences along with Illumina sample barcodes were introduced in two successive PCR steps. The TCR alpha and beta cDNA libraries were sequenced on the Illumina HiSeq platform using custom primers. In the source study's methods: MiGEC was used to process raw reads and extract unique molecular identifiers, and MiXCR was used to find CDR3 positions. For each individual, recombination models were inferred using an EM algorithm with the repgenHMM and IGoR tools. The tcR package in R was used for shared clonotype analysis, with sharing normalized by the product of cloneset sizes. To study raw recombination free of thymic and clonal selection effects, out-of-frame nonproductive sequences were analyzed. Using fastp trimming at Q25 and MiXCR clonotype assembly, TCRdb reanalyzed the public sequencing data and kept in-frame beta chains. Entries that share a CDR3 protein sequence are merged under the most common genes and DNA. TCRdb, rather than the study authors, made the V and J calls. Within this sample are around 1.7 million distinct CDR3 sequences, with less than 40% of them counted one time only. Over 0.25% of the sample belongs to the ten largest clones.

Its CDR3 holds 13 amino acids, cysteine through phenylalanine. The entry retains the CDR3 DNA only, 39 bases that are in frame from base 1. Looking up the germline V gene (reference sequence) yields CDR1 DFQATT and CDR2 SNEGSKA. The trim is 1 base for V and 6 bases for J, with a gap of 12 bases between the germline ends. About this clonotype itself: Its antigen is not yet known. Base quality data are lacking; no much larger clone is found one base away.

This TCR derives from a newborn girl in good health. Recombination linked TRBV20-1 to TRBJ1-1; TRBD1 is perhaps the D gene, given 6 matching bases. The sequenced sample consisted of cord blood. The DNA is TGCAGTGCTAGAGGGTACAGGGCCGCTGAAGCTTTCTTT. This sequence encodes CSARGYRAAEAFF.